This entry lists 12 T cell receptor beta chains sequenced from one sample in a study of cytomegalovirus exposure and HLA in healthy donors. The PCR ran on 60 Vbeta and 13 Jbeta primers. Clones were read by immunoSEQ multiplex PCR, and TCRdb kept only the in-frame ones, dropping some. The table lists 150,000 to 200,000 clones, 84% of them singletons. The source material was PBMCs. The receptors here all came from a girl aged 10 to 17 in good health and CMV-seropositive.

The chain carries TRBV19 and TRBJ1-6, with 7 bases fitting TRBD1. CDR1 and CDR2 from the germline V gene are LNHDA and SQIVND (reference sequence). The ends lost 5 bases at V and 10 bases at J; junction bases unmatched: 11. The CDR3 totals 15 residues. This CDR3 reads CASSATQGLESPLHF. Written as DNA, the CDR3 is TGTGCCAGTAGTGCCACACAGGGGTTGGAATCACCCCTCCACTTT.

The rearrangement joins TRBV19 to TRBJ1-4; 9 positions agree with TRBD1. With V trimmed by 5 bases and J by 7 bases, 8 bases remained unmatched. Germline V CDR1 and CDR2: LNHDA, SQIVND (reference sequence). The CDR3 totals 15 residues. The CDR3 loop is CASSASGTGPEKLFF. The CDR3 DNA is TGTGCCAGTAGTGCGTCCGGGACAGGGCCTGAAAAACTGTTTTTT.

This clone appeared a few times. Other DNA sequences from this sample encode an identical CDR3 as well. V gene TRBV5-1 combines with J gene TRBJ2-1; tentative D call: TRBD2 (6 bases). This CDR3 region has 12 residues. V lost 5 bases and J lost 6, with 9 bases in between. Germline CDR1 reads SGHRS; CDR2 reads YFSETQ. This chain's CDR3 is CASRQEGNEQFF. The CDR3 DNA is TGCGCCAGCAGGCAGGAGGGCAATGAGCAGTTCTTC.

The J gene is TRBJ1-1, the V gene TRBV2, with TRBD1 as a possible D gene (6 bases). This CDR3 has 12 residues. V was clipped by 8 bases and J by 4 bases, with 11 bases between them. Germline loops: CDR1 SNHLY, CDR2 FYNNEI. The CDR3 is CASGRGATEAFF. CDR3 bases: TGTGCCAGCGGCCGGGGGGCCACTGAAGCTTTCTTT.

The chain is built from TRBV5-1 and TRBJ1-4; the D gene is possibly TRBD1 (5 bases). In germline, CDR1 is SGHRS, CDR2 YFSETQ. The CDR3 runs 14 residues. V lost 2 bases and J 10 bases, leaving 15 bases between the germline ends. CDR3 sequence (DNA): TGCGCCAGCAGCTTAGACTTCTCGGGGGTAAAACTGTTTTTT. This encodes CASSLDFSGVKLFF.

The chain recombines TRBV19 with TRBJ2-1, with D maybe TRBD2 (6 bases). The CDR3 contains 14 residues. Deletions cut 7 bases from V and 3 bases from J, with 13 bases between. In germline, CDR1 is LNHDA, CDR2 SQIVND (reference sequence). CDR3 coding DNA: TGTGCCAGTAAAGGGGAGCGGGTCTACAATGAGCAGTTCTTC. Encoded protein: CASKGERVYNEQFF.

The J gene is TRBJ1-5, the V gene TRBV30; TRBD1 is a possible D gene (6 bases). The germline V gene has CDR1 GTSNPN and CDR2 SVGIG (reference sequence). The ends were cut back, 0 bases at V and 6 bases at J, with 18 bases in the middle. This CDR3 is built from 16 residues. The CDR3 DNA reads as TGTGCCTGGAGTGTGGGGGGGGGCAAGGAAGGTCAGCCCCAGCATTTT. Protein sequence: CAWSVGGGKEGQPQHF.

The gene calls are TRBV30 and TRBJ1-2; 9 bases are shared with TRBD1. The CDR3 has 14 amino acids. The germline V gene encodes CDR1 GTSNPN and CDR2 SVGIG (reference sequence). Trimming removed 0 bases from V and 8 bases from J; junction bases left unmatched: 7. The CDR3 sequence is CAWSVGDRVGGYTF. In DNA form, the CDR3 reads TGTGCCTGGAGTGTAGGGGACAGGGTAGGAGGCTACACCTTC.

The rearrangement joins TRBV11-3 to TRBJ2-5, with 13 bases lining up with TRBD2. This CDR3 comprises 18 residues. After removal of 3 bases from V and 4 bases from J, the junction contained 11 bases not matched to a gene. The germline V gene has CDR1 SGHNT and CDR2 YENEEA. The CDR3 DNA sequence: TGTGCCAGCAGCTTGTGGACTAGCGGGGGACCCCTAGGAGAGACCCAGTACTTC. Protein sequence: CASSLWTSGGPLGETQYF.

The V gene is TRBV5-1, the J gene TRBJ2-2; D unresolved. The CDR3 runs 14 residues. The germline V and J ends were trimmed by 4 bases and 1 base, with 8 bases remaining between them. The germline V gene encodes CDR1 SGHRS and CDR2 YFSETQ. CDR3 sequence: CASSPPVNTGELFF. CDR3 sequence (DNA): TGCGCCAGCAGCCCTCCGGTGAACACCGGGGAGCTGTTTTTT.

This chain joins TRBV15 and TRBJ1-2, with a possible D match to TRBD1 (5 bases). The V end lost 1 base, the J end lost 8 bases, and 17 bases lay between the germline ends. Germline assignment: CDR1 LNHNV and CDR2 YYDKDF (reference sequence). The CDR3 covers 15 residues. The CDR3 coding sequence is TGTGCCACCAGCAGAGTAGGGACTCGCCAATTAGGCTACACCTTC. It codes for CATSRVGTRQLGYTF.

This chain links TRBV2 with TRBJ1-5; D gene ambiguous. Germline CDR1 is SNHLY and CDR2 is FYNNEI. The germline V and J ends were trimmed by 3 bases and 2 bases, with 11 bases remaining between them. The CDR3 sequence is 15 residues long. The CDR3 region has the DNA TGTGCCAGCAGTGAGGTGGGCTCCGGCAATCAGCCCCAGCATTTT. This sequence encodes CASSEVGSGNQPQHF. The whole variable domain, filled in from reference TRBV2 and TRBJ1-5, reads EPEVTQTPSHQVTQMGQEVILRCVPISNHLYFYWYRQILGQKVEFLVSFYNNEISEKSEIFDDQFSVERPDGSNFTLKIRSTKLEDSAMYFCASSEVGSGNQPQHFGDGTRLSIL.